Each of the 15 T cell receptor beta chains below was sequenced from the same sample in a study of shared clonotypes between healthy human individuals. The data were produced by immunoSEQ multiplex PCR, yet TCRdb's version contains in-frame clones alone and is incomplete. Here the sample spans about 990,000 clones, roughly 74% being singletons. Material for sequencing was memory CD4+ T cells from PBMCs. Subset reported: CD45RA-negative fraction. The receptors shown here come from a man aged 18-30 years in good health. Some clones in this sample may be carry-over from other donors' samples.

The CDR3 here is CASRINNEQFF. The CDR3 DNA reads TGTGCCAGCAGGATCAACAATGAGCAGTTCTTC. The chain has TRBV6-1 and TRBJ2-1, with D unresolved. The CDR3 consists of 11 residues. The germline V and J ends were trimmed by 6 bases and 5 bases, with 5 bases remaining between them. Per germline, CDR1 MNHNS and CDR2 SASEGT.

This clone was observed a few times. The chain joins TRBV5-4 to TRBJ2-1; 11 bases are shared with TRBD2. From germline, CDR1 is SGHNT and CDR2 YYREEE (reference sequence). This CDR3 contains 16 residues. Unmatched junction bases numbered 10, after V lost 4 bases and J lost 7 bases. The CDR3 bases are TGTGCCAGCAGCGAGGGGGCCTTAGCGGGAGGGAATGAGCAGTTCTTC. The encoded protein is CASSEGALAGGNEQFF.

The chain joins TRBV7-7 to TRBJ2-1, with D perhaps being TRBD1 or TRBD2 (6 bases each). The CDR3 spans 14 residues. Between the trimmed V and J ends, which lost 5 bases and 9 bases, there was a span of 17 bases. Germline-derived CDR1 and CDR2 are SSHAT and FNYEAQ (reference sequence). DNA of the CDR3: TGTGCCAGCAGCCTTACGAGGGGGGACCGTGAGCAGTTCTTC. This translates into CASSLTRGDREQFF. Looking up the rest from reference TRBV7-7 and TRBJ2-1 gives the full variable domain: GAGVSQSPRYKVTKRGQDVTLRCDPISSHATLYWYQQALGQGPEFLTYFNYEAQPDKSGLPSDRFSAERPEGSISTLTIQRTEQRDSAMYRCASSLTRGDREQFFGPGTRLTVL.

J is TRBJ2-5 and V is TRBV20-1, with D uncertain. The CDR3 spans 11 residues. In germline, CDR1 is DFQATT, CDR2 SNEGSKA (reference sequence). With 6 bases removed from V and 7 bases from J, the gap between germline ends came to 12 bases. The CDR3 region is CSARWIGTQYF. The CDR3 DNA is TGCAGTGCCCGATGGATCGGGACCCAGTACTTC.

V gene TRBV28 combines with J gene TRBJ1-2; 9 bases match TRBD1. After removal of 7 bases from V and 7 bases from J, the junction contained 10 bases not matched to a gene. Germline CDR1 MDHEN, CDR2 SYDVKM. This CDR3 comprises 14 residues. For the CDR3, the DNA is TGTGCCAGCAAGCCCGCACAGGGGGCAGGTGGCTACACCTTC. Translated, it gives CASKPAQGAGGYTF.

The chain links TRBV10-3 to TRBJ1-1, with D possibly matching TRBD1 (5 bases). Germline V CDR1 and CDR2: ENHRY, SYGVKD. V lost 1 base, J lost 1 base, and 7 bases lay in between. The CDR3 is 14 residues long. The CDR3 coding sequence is TGTGCCATCAGTGAGTTTGGGGGGAACACTGAAGCTTTCTTT. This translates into CAISEFGGNTEAFF.

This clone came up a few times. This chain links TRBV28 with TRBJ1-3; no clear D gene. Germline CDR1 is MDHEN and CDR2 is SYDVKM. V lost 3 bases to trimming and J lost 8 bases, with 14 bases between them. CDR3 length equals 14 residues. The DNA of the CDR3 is TGTGCCAGCAGTTTCGTCCTCGGCTTGGACACCATATATTTT. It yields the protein CASSFVLGLDTIYF.

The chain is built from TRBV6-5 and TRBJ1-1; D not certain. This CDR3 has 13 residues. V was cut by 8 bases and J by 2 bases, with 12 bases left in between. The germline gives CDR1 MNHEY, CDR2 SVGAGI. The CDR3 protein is CASYPTVNTEAFF. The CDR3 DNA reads TGTGCCAGCTATCCGACGGTAAACACTGAAGCTTTCTTT.

CDR3 sequence (DNA): TGTGCCACCAGCAGAGATTTGAGGCGGCGGGACGAGCAGTACTTC. It yields the protein CATSRDLRRRDEQYF. The rearrangement links TRBV15 to TRBJ2-7; perhaps TRBD2 as D (5 bases). Germline V gives CDR1 LNHNV, CDR2 YYDKDF (reference sequence). This CDR3 has 15 residues. Deletions cut 0 bases from V and 5 bases from J, with 14 bases between. Looking up the rest from reference TRBV15 and TRBJ2-7 gives the full variable domain: DAMVIQNPRYQVTQFGKPVTLSCSQTLNHNVMYWYQQKSSQAPKLLFHYYDKDFNNEADTPDNFQSRRPNTSFCFLDIRSPGLGDTAMYLCATSRDLRRRDEQYFGPGTRLTVT.

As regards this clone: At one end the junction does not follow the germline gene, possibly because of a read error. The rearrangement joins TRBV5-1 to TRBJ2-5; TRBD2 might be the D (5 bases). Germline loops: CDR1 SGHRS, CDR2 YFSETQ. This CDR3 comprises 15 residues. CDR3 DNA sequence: TGCGCCAGCAGCTTGGGCGGAGGCCGGCAAGGGACCCAGTACTTC. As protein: CASSLGGGRQGTQYF.

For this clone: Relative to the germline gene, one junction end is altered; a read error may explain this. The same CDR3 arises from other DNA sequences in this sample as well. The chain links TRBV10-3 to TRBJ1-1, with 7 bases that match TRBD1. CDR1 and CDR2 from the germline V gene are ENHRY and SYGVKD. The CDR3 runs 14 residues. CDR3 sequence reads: CAISERQGITEALF. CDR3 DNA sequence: TGTGCCATCAGTGAGAGACAGGGTATCACCGAAGCTCTCTTT.

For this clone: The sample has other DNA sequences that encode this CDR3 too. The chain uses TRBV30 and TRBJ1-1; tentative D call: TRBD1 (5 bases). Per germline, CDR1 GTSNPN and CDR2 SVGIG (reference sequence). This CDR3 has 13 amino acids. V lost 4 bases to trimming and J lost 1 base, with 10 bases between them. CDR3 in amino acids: CAWTRQSNTEAFF. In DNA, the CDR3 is TGTGCCTGGACCAGACAGTCGAACACTGAAGCTTTCTTT.

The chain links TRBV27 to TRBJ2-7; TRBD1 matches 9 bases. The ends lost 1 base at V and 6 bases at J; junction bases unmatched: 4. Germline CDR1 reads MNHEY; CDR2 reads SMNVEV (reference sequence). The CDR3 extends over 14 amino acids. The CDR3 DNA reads TGTGCCAGCAGTTTATGGGGACAGGGTTTCGAGCAGTACTTC. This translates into CASSLWGQGFEQYF.

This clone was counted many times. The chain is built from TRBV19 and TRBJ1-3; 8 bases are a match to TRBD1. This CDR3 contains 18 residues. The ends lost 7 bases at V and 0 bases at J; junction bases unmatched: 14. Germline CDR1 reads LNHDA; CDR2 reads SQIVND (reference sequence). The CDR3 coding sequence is TGTGCCAGTACCCACGACAGGGGTACCCGCCGCTCTGGAAACACCATATATTTT. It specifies CASTHDRGTRRSGNTIYF.

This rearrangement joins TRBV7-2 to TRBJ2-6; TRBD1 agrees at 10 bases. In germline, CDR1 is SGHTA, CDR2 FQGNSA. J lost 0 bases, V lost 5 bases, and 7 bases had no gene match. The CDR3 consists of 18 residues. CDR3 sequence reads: CASSAGQGRFSGANVLTF. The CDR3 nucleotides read TGTGCCAGCAGCGCGGGACAGGGGCGATTCTCTGGGGCCAACGTCCTGACTTTC.